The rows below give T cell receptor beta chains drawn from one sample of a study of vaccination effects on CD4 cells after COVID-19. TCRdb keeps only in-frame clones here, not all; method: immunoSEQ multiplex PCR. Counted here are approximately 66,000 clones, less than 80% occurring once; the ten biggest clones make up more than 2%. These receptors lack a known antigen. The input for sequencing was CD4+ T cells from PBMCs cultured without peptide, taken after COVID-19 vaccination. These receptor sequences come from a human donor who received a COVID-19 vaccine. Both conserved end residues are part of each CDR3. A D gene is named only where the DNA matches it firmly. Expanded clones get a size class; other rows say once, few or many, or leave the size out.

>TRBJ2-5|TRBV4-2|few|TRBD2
CASSQGLAGMGQTQYF
TGTGCCAGCAGCCAGGGACTAGCGGGGATGGGTCAGACCCAGTACTTC
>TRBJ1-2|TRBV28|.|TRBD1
CATAGGGGKNYGYTF
TGTGCCACTGCAGGGGGAGGGGGCAAGAACTATGGCTACACCTTC
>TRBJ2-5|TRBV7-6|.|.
CAFPPFPGLETQYF
TGTGCCTTTCCCCCCTTTCCGGGACTCGAGACCCAGTACTTC
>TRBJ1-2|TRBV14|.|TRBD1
CASSQVAGGAGYGYTF
TGTGCCAGCAGCCAGGTAGCAGGGGGCGCAGGCTATGGCTACACCTTC
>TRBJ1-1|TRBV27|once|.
CASRKQEYNTEAFF
TGTGCCAGCAGGAAACAGGAGTACAACACTGAAGCTTTCTTT
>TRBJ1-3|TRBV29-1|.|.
CSVDQGGTGNTIYF
TGCAGCGTTGATCAAGGGGGGACTGGAAACACCATATATTTT
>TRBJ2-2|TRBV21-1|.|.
CASSKARDRKEQGTGELFF
TGTGCCAGCAGCAAAGCCAGGGACAGAAAAGAGCAGGGCACCGGGGAGCTGTTTTTT
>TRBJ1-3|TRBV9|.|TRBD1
CASSAGQGAIGNTIYF
TGTGCCAGCAGCGCCGGACAGGGGGCGATAGGAAACACCATATATTTT
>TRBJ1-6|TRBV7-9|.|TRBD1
CASSLTGTAPLHF
TGTGCCAGCAGCTTGACAGGGACTGCACCCCTCCACTTT
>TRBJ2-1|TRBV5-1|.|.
CASSLPRRPNNEQFF
TGCGCCAGCAGCTTGCCCAGGCGACCAAACAATGAGCAGTTCTTC
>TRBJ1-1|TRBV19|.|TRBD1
CASIRGETEAFF
TGTGCCAGTATCAGGGGGGAGACTGAAGCTTTCTTT
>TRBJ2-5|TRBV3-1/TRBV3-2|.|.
CASSQSPAGPTQYF
TGTGCCAGCAGCCAGAGCCCCGCGGGGCCGACCCAGTACTTC
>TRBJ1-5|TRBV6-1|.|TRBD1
CASSETGNQPQHF
TGTGCCAGCAGTGAGACAGGGAATCAGCCCCAGCATTTT
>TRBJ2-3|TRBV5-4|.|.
CASSLSTGQGGTQYF
TGTGCCAGCAGCTTGAGTACAGGGCAAGGGGGTACGCAGTATTTT
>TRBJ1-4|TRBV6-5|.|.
CASSRGPQKEKLFF
TGTGCCAGCAGCCGAGGACCGCAAAAGGAAAAACTGTTTTTT
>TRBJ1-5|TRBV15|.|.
CATSRPGGREKFSNQPQHF
TGTGCCACCAGCAGACCCGGCGGCAGGGAAAAATTTAGCAATCAGCCCCAGCATTTT
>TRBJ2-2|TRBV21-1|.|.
CASSTSIHGSSNTGELFF
TGTGCCAGCAGCACAAGTATCCACGGGAGCTCGAACACCGGGGAGCTGTTTTTT
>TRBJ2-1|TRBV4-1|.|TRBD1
CASSQNVLIPGQGYNEQFF
TGCGCCAGCAGCCAGAACGTGCTGATACCGGGACAGGGTTACAATGAGCAGTTCTTC
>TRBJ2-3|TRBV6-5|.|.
CASSYEGTQYF
TGTGCCAGCAGTTACGAGGGTACGCAGTATTTT
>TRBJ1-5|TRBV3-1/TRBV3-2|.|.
CASSQSSPTANQPQHF
TGTGCCAGCAGCCAAAGTTCGCCGACCGCCAATCAGCCCCAGCATTTT
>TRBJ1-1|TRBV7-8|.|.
CASSLVQGVVNTEAFF
TGTGCCAGCAGCTTAGTGCAGGGCGTGGTGAACACTGAAGCTTTCTTT
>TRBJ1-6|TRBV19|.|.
CASSLRNSPLHF
TGTGCCAGTAGTCTGAGGAATTCACCCCTCCACTTT
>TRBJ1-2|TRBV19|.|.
CASSKRGAGYGYTF
TGTGCCAGTAGTAAGCGGGGGGCGGGCTATGGCTACACCTTC
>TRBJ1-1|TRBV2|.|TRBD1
CASSEQGAGMNTEAFF
TGTGCCAGCAGTGAACAGGGGGCGGGAATGAACACTGAAGCTTTCTTT
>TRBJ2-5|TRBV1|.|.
CTSSDDPGQGAMIQETQYF
TGCACCAGCAGCGACGACCCGGGACAGGGGGCGATGATACAAGAGACCCAGTACTTC
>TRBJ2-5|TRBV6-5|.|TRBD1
CASSYTGQGVVTQYF
TGTGCCAGCAGTTACACCGGACAGGGGGTGGTGACCCAGTACTTC
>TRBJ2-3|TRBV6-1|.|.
CASSEAFGLTTDTQYF
TGTGCCAGCAGTGAAGCATTCGGACTAACGACAGATACGCAGTATTTT
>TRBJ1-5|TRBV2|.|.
CASREAENQPQHF
TGTGCCAGCCGGGAGGCCGAAAATCAGCCCCAGCATTTT
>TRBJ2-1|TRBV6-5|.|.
CASISQAPYNEQFF
TGTGCCAGCATCTCCCAAGCCCCTTACAATGAGCAGTTCTTC
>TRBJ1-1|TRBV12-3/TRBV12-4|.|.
CASSSNVNTEAFF
TGTGCCAGCAGTTCAAACGTGAACACTGAAGCTTTCTTT
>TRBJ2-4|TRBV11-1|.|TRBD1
CASSFYDRANIQYF
TGTGCCAGCAGCTTCTACGACAGGGCAAACATTCAGTACTTC
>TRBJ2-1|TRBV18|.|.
CASSSRGDEQFF
TGTGCCAGCTCATCGAGGGGAGATGAGCAGTTCTTC
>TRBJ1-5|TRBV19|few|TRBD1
CASSRQGARQPQHF
TGTGCCAGTAGTAGGCAGGGGGCGAGACAGCCCCAGCATTTT
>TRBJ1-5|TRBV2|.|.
CASRIGQPQHF
TGTGCCAGCAGGATAGGTCAGCCCCAGCATTTT
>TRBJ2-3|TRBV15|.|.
CATSRDPGDTQYF
TGTGCCACCAGCAGAGATCCCGGGGATACGCAGTATTTT
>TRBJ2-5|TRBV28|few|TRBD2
CASSLTSGGQETQYF
TGTGCCAGCAGTTTAACTAGCGGGGGGCAAGAGACCCAGTACTTC
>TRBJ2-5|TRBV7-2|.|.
CASSLVGIQETQYF
TGTGCCAGCAGCTTAGTTGGAATACAAGAGACCCAGTACTTC
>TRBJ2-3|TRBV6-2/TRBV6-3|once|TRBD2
CASSYYGGQRGGADTQYF
TGTGCCAGCAGTTACTACGGGGGACAGCGGGGGGGCGCAGATACGCAGTATTTT
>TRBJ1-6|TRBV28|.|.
CASSWVRKPLHF
TGTGCCAGCAGTTGGGTGAGGAAGCCCCTCCACTTT
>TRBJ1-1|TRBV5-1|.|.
CASSLASMNTEAFF
TGCGCCAGCAGCTTGGCCAGTATGAACACTGAAGCTTTCTTT
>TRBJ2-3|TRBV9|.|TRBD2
CASSVGVGGGITDTQYF
TGTGCCAGCAGCGTAGGGGTCGGCGGGGGGATCACAGATACGCAGTATTTT
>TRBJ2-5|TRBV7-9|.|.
CASSFFPDLQETQYF
TGTGCCAGCAGCTTTTTTCCAGACCTCCAAGAGACCCAGTACTTC
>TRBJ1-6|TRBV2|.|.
CASSGQENSPLHF
TGTGCCAGCAGTGGACAGGAAAATTCACCCCTCCACTTT
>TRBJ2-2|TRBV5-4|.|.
CASSPGDGGSGELFF
TGTGCCAGCAGCCCTGGGGATGGGGGGTCCGGGGAGCTGTTTTTT
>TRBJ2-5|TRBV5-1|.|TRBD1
CASSRGQVQETQYF
TGCGCCAGCAGCCGAGGACAGGTCCAAGAGACCCAGTACTTC
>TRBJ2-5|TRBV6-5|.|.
CASSYSGKGPRETQYF
TGTGCCAGCAGTTACTCAGGGAAGGGGCCAAGGGAGACCCAGTACTTC